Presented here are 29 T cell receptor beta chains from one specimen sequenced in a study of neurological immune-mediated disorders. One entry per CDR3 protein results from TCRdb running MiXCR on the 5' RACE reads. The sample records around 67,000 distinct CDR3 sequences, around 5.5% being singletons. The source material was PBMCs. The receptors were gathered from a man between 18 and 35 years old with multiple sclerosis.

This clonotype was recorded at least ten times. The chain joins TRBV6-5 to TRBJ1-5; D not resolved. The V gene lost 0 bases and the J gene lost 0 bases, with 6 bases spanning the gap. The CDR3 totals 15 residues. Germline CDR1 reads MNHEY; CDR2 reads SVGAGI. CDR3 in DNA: TGTGCCAGCAGTTACTCGCACGATAGCAATCAGCCCCAGCATTTT. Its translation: CASSYSHDSNQPQHF.

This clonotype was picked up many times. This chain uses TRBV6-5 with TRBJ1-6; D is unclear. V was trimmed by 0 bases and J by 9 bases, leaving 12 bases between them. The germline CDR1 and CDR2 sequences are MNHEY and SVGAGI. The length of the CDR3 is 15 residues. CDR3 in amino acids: CASSYSSSRSSPLHF. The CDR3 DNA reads TGTGCCAGCAGTTACTCGAGTTCTCGAAGTTCACCCCTCCACTTT.

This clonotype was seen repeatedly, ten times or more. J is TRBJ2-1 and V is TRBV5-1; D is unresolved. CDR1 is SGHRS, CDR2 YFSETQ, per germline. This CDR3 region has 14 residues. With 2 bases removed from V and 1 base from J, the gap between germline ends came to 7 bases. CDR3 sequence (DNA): TGCGCCAGCAGCTTTGGCGAGTCCTACAATGAGCAGTTCTTC. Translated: CASSFGESYNEQFF.

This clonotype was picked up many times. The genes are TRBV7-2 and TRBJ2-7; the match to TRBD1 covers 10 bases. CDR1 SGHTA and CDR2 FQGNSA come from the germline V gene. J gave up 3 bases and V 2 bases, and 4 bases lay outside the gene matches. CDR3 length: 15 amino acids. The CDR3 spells CASSLFWTGGYEQYF. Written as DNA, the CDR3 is TGTGCCAGCAGCTTATTCTGGACAGGGGGCTACGAGCAGTACTTC.

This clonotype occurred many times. CDR3 protein: CASSSGTGGGYEQYF. In DNA form, the CDR3 reads TGTGCCAGCAGTTCCGGGACAGGTGGAGGCTACGAGCAGTACTTC. The chain joins TRBV12-3 or TRBV12-4 to TRBJ2-7; TRBD1 matches 8 bases. The CDR3 totals 15 residues. The junction had 8 bases not matched to a gene; V was cut back by 4 bases and J by 3 bases.

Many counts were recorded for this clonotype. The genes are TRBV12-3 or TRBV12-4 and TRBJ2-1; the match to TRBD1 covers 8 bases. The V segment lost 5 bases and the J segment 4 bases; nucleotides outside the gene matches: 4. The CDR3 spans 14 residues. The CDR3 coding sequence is TGTGCCAGCAGTAGTGGACAGGGTTACAATGAGCAGTTCTTC. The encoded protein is CASSSGQGYNEQFF.

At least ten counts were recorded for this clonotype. The CDR3 loop is CATSDPGQGSNEQFF. In DNA, the CDR3 is TGTGCCACCAGTGACCCGGGACAGGGGTCCAATGAGCAGTTCTTC. This chain uses TRBV24-1 with TRBJ2-1; 10 bases map to TRBD1. Trimming cost V 4 bases and J 6 bases; bases outside gene matches: 5. The CDR3 is 15 residues long. The germline V gene has CDR1 KGHDR and CDR2 SFDVKD.

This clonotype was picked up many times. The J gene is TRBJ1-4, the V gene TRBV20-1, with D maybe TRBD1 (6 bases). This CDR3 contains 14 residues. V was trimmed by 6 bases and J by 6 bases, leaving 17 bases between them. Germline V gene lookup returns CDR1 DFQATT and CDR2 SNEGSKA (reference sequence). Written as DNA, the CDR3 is TGCAGTGCCTCTCGGACAGCTGACTATGAAAAACTGTTTTTT. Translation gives CSASRTADYEKLFF.

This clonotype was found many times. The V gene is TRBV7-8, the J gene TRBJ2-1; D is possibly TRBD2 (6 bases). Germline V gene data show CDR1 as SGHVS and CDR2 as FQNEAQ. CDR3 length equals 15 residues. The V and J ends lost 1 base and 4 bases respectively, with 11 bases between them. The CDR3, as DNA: TGTGCCAGCAGCTTAGGACTAGGGAGTTACAATGAGCAGTTCTTC. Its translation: CASSLGLGSYNEQFF.

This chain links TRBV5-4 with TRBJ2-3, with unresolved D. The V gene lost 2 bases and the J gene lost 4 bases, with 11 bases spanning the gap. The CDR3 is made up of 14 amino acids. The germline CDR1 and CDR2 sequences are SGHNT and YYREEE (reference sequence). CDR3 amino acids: CASSLTSAADTQYF. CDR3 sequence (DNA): TGTGCCAGCAGCTTAACCTCCGCCGCAGATACGCAGTATTTT.

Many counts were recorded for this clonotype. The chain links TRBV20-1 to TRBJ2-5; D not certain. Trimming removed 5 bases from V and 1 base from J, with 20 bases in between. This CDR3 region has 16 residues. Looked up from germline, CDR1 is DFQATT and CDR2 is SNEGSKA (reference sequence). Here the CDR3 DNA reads TGCAGTGCTTGCGCCTCCGGGTCCTGGGCCCAAGAGACCCAGTACTTC. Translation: CSACASGSWAQETQYF.

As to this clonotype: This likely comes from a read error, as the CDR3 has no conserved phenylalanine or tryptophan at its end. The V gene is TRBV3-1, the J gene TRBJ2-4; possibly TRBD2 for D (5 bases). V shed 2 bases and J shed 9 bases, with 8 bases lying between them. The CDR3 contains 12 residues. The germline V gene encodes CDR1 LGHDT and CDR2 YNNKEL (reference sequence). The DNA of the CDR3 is TGTGCCAGCAGCCAAAAAGGGAGCATTCAGTACTAC. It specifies CASSQKGSIQYY.

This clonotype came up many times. CDR3 amino acids: CATSRRQGTGDGYTF. The CDR3 DNA follows: TGTGCCACCAGCAGGCGACAGGGAACAGGGGATGGCTACACCTTC. The chain is built from TRBV15 and TRBJ1-2, with TRBD1 matching 7 bases. Germline CDR1 and CDR2: LNHNV and YYDKDF (reference sequence). This CDR3 contains 15 residues. J gave up 6 bases and V 3 bases, and 10 bases lay outside the gene matches.

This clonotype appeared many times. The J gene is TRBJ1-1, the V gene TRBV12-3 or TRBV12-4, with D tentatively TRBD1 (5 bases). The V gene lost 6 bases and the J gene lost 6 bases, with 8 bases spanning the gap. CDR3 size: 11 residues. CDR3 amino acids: CASSQGAEAFF. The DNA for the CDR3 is TGTGCCAGCAGCCAAGGGGCTGAAGCTTTCTTT.

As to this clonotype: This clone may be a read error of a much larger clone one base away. The CDR3 region is CASSYSWRSYNEQFF. In nucleotides, the CDR3 is TGTGCCAGCAGTTACTCGTGGAGATCCTACAATGAGCAGTTCTTC. V and J are TRBV6-5 and TRBJ2-1; no reliable D call. Looked up from germline, CDR1 is MNHEY and CDR2 is SVGAGI. The CDR3 is 15 amino acids. The V and J ends lost 0 bases and 1 base respectively, with 7 bases between them.

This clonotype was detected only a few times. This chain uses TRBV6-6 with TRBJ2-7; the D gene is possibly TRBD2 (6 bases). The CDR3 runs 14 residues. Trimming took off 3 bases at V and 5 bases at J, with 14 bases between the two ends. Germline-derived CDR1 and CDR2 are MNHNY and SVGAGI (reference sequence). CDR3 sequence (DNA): TGTGCCAGCAGTTATCCGGGGAGGATAGACGAGCAGTACTTC. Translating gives CASSYPGRIDEQYF.

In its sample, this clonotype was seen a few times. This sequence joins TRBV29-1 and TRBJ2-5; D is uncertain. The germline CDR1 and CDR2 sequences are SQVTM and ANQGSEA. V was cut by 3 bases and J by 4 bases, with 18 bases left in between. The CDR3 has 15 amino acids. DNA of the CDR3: TGCAGCGTTGATCGTTCCACAGACCATCCAGAGACCCAGTACTTC. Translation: CSVDRSTDHPETQYF.

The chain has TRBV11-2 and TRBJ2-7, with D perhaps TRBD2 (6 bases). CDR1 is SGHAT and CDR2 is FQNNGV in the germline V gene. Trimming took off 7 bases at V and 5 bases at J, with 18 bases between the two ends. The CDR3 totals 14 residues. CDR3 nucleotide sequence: TGTGCCAGCACTCCATTACCCGGGGGTAACGAGCAGTACTTC. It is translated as CASTPLPGGNEQYF.

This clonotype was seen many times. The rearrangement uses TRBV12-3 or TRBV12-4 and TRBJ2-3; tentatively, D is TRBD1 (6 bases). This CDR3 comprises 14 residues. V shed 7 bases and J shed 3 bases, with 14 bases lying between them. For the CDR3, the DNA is TGTGCCAGCACTAACAGGGCGTGGACAGATACGCAGTATTTT. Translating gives CASTNRAWTDTQYF.

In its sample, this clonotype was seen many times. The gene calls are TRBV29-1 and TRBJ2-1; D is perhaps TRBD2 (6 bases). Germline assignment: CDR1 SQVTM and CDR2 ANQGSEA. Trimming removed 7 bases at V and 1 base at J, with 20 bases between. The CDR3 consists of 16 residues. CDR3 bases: TGCAGCGGACTCTATCTGACTAGTGGGTCCTACAATGAGCAGTTCTTC. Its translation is CSGLYLTSGSYNEQFF.

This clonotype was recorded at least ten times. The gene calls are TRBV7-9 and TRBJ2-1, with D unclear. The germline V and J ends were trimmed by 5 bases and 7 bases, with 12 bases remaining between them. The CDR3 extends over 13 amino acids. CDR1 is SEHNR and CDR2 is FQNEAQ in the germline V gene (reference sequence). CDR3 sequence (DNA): TGTGCCAGCAGCCCTGCCCCCTTTAATGAGCAGTTCTTC. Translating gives CASSPAPFNEQFF.

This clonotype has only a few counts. CDR3 sequence (DNA): TGCAGTGCTAGAGCTTCAAAAGAGACCCAGTACTTC. Translated, it gives CSARASKETQYF. The rearrangement uses TRBV20-1 and TRBJ2-5; D is undetermined. With 1 base removed from V and 3 bases from J, the gap between germline ends came to 6 bases. The CDR3 consists of 12 residues. Germline CDR1 reads DFQATT; CDR2 reads SNEGSKA (reference sequence).

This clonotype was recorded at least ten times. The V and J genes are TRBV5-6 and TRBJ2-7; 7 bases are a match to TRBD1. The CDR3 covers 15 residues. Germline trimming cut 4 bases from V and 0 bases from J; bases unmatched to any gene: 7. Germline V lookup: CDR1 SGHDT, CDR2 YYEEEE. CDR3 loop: CASSVGTESSYEQYF. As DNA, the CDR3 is TGTGCCAGCAGCGTCGGGACAGAGAGCTCCTACGAGCAGTACTTC.

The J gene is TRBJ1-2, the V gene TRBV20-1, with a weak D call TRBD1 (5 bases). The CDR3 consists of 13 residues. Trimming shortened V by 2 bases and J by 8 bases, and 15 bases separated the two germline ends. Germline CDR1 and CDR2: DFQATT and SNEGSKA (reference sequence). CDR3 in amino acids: CSARSGPQRGYTF. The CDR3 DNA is TGCAGTGCTAGATCGGGGCCCCAAAGAGGCTACACCTTC.

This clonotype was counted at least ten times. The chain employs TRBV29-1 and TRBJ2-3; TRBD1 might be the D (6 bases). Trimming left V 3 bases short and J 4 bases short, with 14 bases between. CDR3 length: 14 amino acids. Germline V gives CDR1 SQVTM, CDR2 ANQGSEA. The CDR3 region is CSVETGGSPDTQYF. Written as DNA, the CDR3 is TGCAGCGTTGAGACAGGAGGTTCCCCAGATACGCAGTATTTT.

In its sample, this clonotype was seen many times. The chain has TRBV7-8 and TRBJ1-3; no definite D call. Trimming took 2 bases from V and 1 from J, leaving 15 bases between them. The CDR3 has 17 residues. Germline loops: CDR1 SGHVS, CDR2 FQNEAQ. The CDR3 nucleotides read TGTGCCAGCAGCTTATGGTCGCCGCAAGTTTCTGGAAACACCATATATTTT. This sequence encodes CASSLWSPQVSGNTIYF.

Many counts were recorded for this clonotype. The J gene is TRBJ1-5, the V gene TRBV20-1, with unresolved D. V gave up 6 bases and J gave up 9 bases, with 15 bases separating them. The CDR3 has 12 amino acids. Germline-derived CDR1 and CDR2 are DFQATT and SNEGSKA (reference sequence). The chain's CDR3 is CSAENVIGPQHF. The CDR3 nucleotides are TGCAGTGCAGAGAACGTGATCGGGCCCCAGCATTTT.

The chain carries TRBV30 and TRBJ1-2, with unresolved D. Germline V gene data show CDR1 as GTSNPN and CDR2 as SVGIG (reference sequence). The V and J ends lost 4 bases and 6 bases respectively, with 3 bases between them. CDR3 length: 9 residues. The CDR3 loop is CAWNDGYTF. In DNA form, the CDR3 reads TGTGCCTGGAATGATGGCTACACCTTC.

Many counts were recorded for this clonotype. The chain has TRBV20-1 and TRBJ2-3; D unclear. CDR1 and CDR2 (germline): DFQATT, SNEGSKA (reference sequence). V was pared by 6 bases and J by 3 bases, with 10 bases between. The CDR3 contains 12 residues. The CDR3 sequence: CSAARSTDTQYF. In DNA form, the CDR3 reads TGCAGTGCCGCTCGGTCGACAGATACGCAGTATTTT.